The 28 T cell receptor beta chains below were found in one sample sequenced in a study of human T cells and chemical hapten exposure. TCRdb redid the calling of the RACE reads with MiXCR, one entry per CDR3 protein. The sample contains 65,000 to 85,000 distinct CDR3 sequences, over 9% of which appear only once. The time point: patch test 1, 2 weeks after DPC sensitization. Described treatment: therapeutic diphenylcyclopropenone sensitization with weekly scalp DPC. The specimen comprised whole blood, sampled in connection with sensitization to the hapten diphenylcyclopropenone (DPC). The receptors originated from a woman aged 45-65 years with alopecia areata. Some clones in this sample may be carry-over from other donors' samples.

This clonotype was detected ten times or more. The chain joins TRBV5-4 to TRBJ2-6, with 8 nucleotides matching TRBD2. Trimming removed 4 bases from V and 2 bases from J; junction bases left unmatched: 14. Germline V gene lookup returns CDR1 SGHNT and CDR2 YYREEE (reference sequence). This CDR3 comprises 19 residues. CDR3 loop: CASSDTGRGSGTGANVLTF. CDR3 nucleotide sequence: TGTGCCAGCAGCGATACAGGGCGAGGTAGCGGGACTGGGGCCAACGTCCTGACTTTC. Filled out from reference TRBV5-4 and TRBJ2-6, the complete variable domain reads ETGVTQSPTHLIKTRGQQVTLRCSSQSGHNTVSWYQQALGQGPQFIFQYYREEENGRGNFPPRFSGLQFPNYSSELNVNALELDDSALYLCASSDTGRGSGTGANVLTFGAGSRLTVL.

At least ten counts were recorded for this clonotype. The chain uses TRBV7-6 and TRBJ2-7; possible D gene TRBD1, 5 bases. Germline loops: CDR1 SGHVS, CDR2 FNYEAQ. Trimming removed 1 base at V and 3 bases at J, with 13 bases between. The CDR3 length is 15 residues. The CDR3 reads CASSLETGFGYEQYF. CDR3 coding DNA: TGTGCCAGCAGCTTAGAAACAGGTTTCGGCTACGAGCAGTACTTC. The full variable domain, with the rest looked up from reference TRBV7-6 and TRBJ2-7, is GAGVSQSPRYKVTKRGQDVALRCDPISGHVSLYWYRQALGQGPEFLTYFNYEAQQDKSGLPNDRFSAERPEGSISTLTIQRTEQRDSAMYRCASSLETGFGYEQYFGPGTRLTVT.

The J gene is TRBJ2-3, the V gene TRBV3-1; no reliable D call. Trimming shortened V by 4 bases and J by 0 bases, and 11 bases separated the two germline ends. In germline, CDR1 is LGHDT, CDR2 YNNKEL (reference sequence). This CDR3 contains 15 residues. The CDR3 bases are TGTGCCAGCAGCCCGACGTCAACTAGCACAGATACGCAGTATTTT. Translation gives CASSPTSTSTDTQYF.

This clonotype has more than one count but fewer than ten. The chain uses TRBV29-1 and TRBJ2-3; D is possibly TRBD2 (5 bases). The V end lost 4 bases, the J end lost 6 bases, and 14 bases lay between the germline ends. Germline assignment: CDR1 SQVTM and CDR2 ANQGSEA. CDR3 length equals 13 residues. The CDR3 DNA follows: TGCAGCGTTGTAGTGTGGGAGAGGGATACGCAGTATTTT. It yields the protein CSVVVWERDTQYF.

This clonotype was seen once. CDR3 in amino acids: CASHGIRTDTQYF. CDR3 DNA: TGTGCCAGCCACGGGATCCGCACAGATACGCAGTATTTT. This rearrangement joins TRBV11-1 to TRBJ2-3, with TRBD2 as a possible D gene (5 bases). V gave up 8 bases and J gave up 1 base, with 10 bases separating them. This CDR3 has 13 amino acids. From germline, CDR1 is SGHAT and CDR2 FQDESV (reference sequence).

The chain recombines TRBV5-1 with TRBJ1-1, with TRBD1 identical over 7 bases. CDR1 and CDR2 from the germline V gene are SGHRS and YFSETQ. The CDR3 loop spans 12 amino acids. The ends lost 3 bases at V and 6 bases at J; junction bases unmatched: 2. In nucleotides, the CDR3 is TGCGCCAGCAGCTCCGGGACAGCTGAAGCTTTCTTT. The encoded protein is CASSSGTAEAFF.

This clonotype was counted only a few times. The chain couples TRBV6-6 to TRBJ2-2, with a possible D match to TRBD1 (7 bases). The CDR3 has 14 amino acids. V was shortened by 8 bases and J by 4 bases, with 14 bases between the two germline ends. Looked up from germline, CDR1 is MNHNY and CDR2 is SVGAGI (reference sequence). CDR3 sequence (DNA): TGTGCCAGCCAGGGGGGACCAAGCACCGGGGAGCTGTTTTTT. Amino acid sequence: CASQGGPSTGELFF.

In its sample, this clonotype was seen a few times. This rearrangement joins TRBV18 to TRBJ1-4, with D uncertain. V was clipped by 6 bases and J by 0 bases, with 8 bases between them. The CDR3 length is 14 residues. Germline V gene data show CDR1 as KGHSH and CDR2 as LQKENI. Here the CDR3 reads CASSPGTTNEKLFF. Here the CDR3 DNA reads TGTGCCAGCTCGCCGGGGACAACTAATGAAAAACTGTTTTTT.

This clonotype showed up many times. One end of the junction fails to match germline, which may point to a read error. The V and J genes are TRBV7-7 and TRBJ2-3, with TRBD1 identical over 9 bases. The CDR3 has 14 amino acids. The germline CDR1 and CDR2 sequences are SSHAT and FNYEAQ (reference sequence). The CDR3 region has the DNA TGTGCTAGCAGCTCACAGGGGGCAGGGGATACGCAGTATTTT. Its protein product is CASSSQGAGDTQYF.

The chain joins TRBV5-8 to TRBJ1-2, with D possibly matching TRBD1 (6 bases). Germline lookup yields CDR1 SGHTS and CDR2 YDEGEE. CDR3 length: 15 residues. V lost 1 base, J lost 3 bases, and 13 bases lay in between. The CDR3 loop is CASSLWIQGDYGYTF. The CDR3 DNA is TGTGCCAGCAGCTTGTGGATACAGGGAGACTATGGCTACACCTTC.

This clonotype showed up many times. V gene TRBV12-3 or TRBV12-4 combines with J gene TRBJ1-5; D might be TRBD1 (6 bases). V was clipped by 8 bases and J by 2 bases, with 19 bases between them. The CDR3 runs to 16 residues. The CDR3 DNA follows: TGTGCCAGCTCGGCAGGGGCATCCGGGGGCAATCAGCCCCAGCATTTT. Translation: CASSAGASGGNQPQHF.

CDR3 loop: CSARDGGGAYNEQFF. The CDR3 region has the DNA TGCAGTGCTAGAGATGGTGGAGGGGCGTACAATGAGCAGTTCTTC. The chain joins TRBV20-1 to TRBJ2-1, with a tentative D call TRBD2 (6 bases). The V gene's germline CDR1 is DFQATT and CDR2 SNEGSKA (reference sequence). The CDR3 runs 15 residues. V lost 0 bases and J 4 bases, leaving 13 bases between the germline ends.

V and J are TRBV7-9 and TRBJ1-5; D ambiguous. Looked up from germline, CDR1 is SEHNR and CDR2 is FQNEAQ (reference sequence). The germline V and J ends were trimmed by 1 base and 6 bases, with 10 bases remaining between them. This CDR3 is 14 amino acids long. In nucleotides, the CDR3 is TGTGCCAGCAGCTTAGAAGGAGAAGGTCAGCCCCAGCATTTT. This encodes CASSLEGEGQPQHF.

This chain links TRBV28 with TRBJ1-5; D uncertain. The CDR3 totals 12 residues. Trimming stripped 7 bases from V and 7 bases from J, with 11 bases between. Germline values: CDR1 MDHEN, CDR2 SYDVKM. The CDR3 region is CASTIPAQPQHF. In DNA, the CDR3 is TGTGCCAGCACCATCCCAGCACAGCCCCAGCATTTT. The full variable domain, its missing parts supplied by reference TRBV28 and TRBJ1-5, is DVKVTQSSRYLVKRTGEKVFLECVQDMDHENMFWYRQDPGLGLRLIYFSYDVKMKEKGDIPEGYSVSREKKERFSLILESASTNQTSMYLCASTIPAQPQHFGDGTRLSIL.

This chain connects TRBV29-1 to TRBJ2-3, with a possible D match to TRBD2 (6 bases). The CDR3 is 12 amino acids. Trimming pared 3 bases from V and 5 bases from J, leaving 9 bases between. Germline V gene lookup returns CDR1 SQVTM and CDR2 ANQGSEA. CDR3 coding DNA: TGCAGCGTTGATTCGGGGGTAGATACGCAGTATTTT. This translates into CSVDSGVDTQYF.

This clonotype was counted between two and nine times. The chain carries TRBV18 and TRBJ2-1, with 8 bases aligning to TRBD2. CDR1 and CDR2 from the germline V gene are KGHSH and LQKENI. The V and J ends lost 3 bases and 0 bases, in that order; junction bases with no gene match: 10. This CDR3 has 18 amino acids. CDR3 sequence: CASSPIVGSGVSYNEQFF. CDR3 nucleotide sequence: TGTGCCAGCTCACCCATTGTAGGTAGCGGGGTCTCCTACAATGAGCAGTTCTTC.

With regard to this clonotype: A junction end diverges from the germline sequence, so it may reflect a read error. This chain uses TRBV7-7 with TRBJ2-7, with D unclear. This CDR3 contains 15 residues. Looked up from germline, CDR1 is SSHAT and CDR2 is FNYEAQ (reference sequence). The CDR3 reads CASSFRLTTSYEQYF. As DNA, the CDR3 is TGTGCTAGCAGCTTTAGACTTACCACCTCCTACGAGCAGTACTTC.

This clonotype was counted at least ten times. The genes are TRBV7-2 and TRBJ2-5; D not resolved. This CDR3 region has 13 residues. Trimming left V 3 bases short and J 1 base short, with 6 bases between. Germline V gene lookup returns CDR1 SGHTA and CDR2 FQGNSA. In DNA, the CDR3 is TGTGCCAGCAGCTTGACGCCCCAAGAGACCCAGTACTTC. The encoded protein is CASSLTPQETQYF.

This chain connects TRBV3-1 to TRBJ2-1; 10 positions match TRBD2. This CDR3 has 16 residues. Unmatched junction bases numbered 7, after V lost 0 bases and J lost 8 bases. Germline CDR1 LGHDT, CDR2 YNNKEL (reference sequence). CDR3 in DNA: TGTGCCAGCAGCCAAGAGACTAGCGGGTGGAGGGATGAGCAGTTCTTC. This codes for CASSQETSGWRDEQFF.

This clonotype was seen only a few times. V gene TRBV29-1 combines with J gene TRBJ2-2; the match to TRBD2 covers 14 bases. Germline CDR1 SQVTM, CDR2 ANQGSEA. V shed 7 bases, J shed 4 bases, and the junction held 2 bases outside the gene matches. The CDR3 loop spans 14 amino acids. The CDR3 coding sequence is TGCAGCGCCGGACTAGCGGGAGGCACCGGGGAGCTGTTTTTT. This translates into CSAGLAGGTGELFF.

The CDR3 sequence is CASSLGTGFAEAFF. The CDR3 nucleotides are TGTGCCAGCAGCTTAGGGACAGGGTTTGCTGAAGCTTTCTTT. The rearrangement joins TRBV7-9 to TRBJ1-1, with 8 bases that match TRBD1. Germline V gene data show CDR1 as SEHNR and CDR2 as FQNEAQ (reference sequence). Trimming at V came to 1 base and at J to 6 bases, leaving 4 bases not matched to a gene. The CDR3 length is 14 residues.

This clonotype was counted only a few times. V is TRBV7-2 and J is TRBJ1-1; the D gene is possibly TRBD1 (5 bases). V lost 4 bases and J lost 3, with 18 bases in between. The CDR3 has 16 residues. Per germline, CDR1 SGHTA and CDR2 FQGNSA. CDR3 residues: CASSSQFFAGHTEAFF. The CDR3, as DNA: TGTGCCAGCAGCTCCCAATTTTTCGCAGGGCACACTGAAGCTTTCTTT.

The chain links TRBV7-9 to TRBJ2-7; D is unclear. CDR3 length: 16 residues. V lost 6 bases and J lost 0, with 18 bases in between. Looked up from germline, CDR1 is SEHNR and CDR2 is FQNEAQ (reference sequence). This CDR3 is CASSPGLTASSYEQYF. CDR3 nucleotides: TGTGCCAGCAGTCCCGGCCTGACCGCTAGCTCCTACGAGCAGTACTTC.

This clonotype was counted ten times or more. V usage is TRBV7-6 and J usage is TRBJ2-1; TRBD2 matches 10 bases. The J segment lost 0 bases and the V segment lost 3 bases, leaving 2 bases of the junction unmatched. CDR1 is SGHVS, CDR2 FNYEAQ, per germline. The CDR3 consists of 16 residues. The DNA of the CDR3 is TGTGCCAGCAGCTTGACTAGCGGGTTCTCCTACAATGAGCAGTTCTTC. This gives the protein CASSLTSGFSYNEQFF.

At least ten counts were recorded for this clonotype. The J gene is TRBJ2-1, the V gene TRBV21-1. TRBV21-1 is given as a pseudogene. The CDR3 spans 13 residues. The CDR3 bases are TGTGCCAGCAGCGGCACGTCCTACAATGAGCAGTTCTTC. Its protein is CASSGTSYNEQFF.

This clonotype was seen ten or more times. The chain combines TRBV11-2 with TRBJ2-6; D ambiguous. The CDR3 spans 18 residues. Germline V gene sequence: CDR1 SGHAT, CDR2 FQNNGV. Trimming pared 7 bases from V and 0 bases from J, leaving 19 bases between. CDR3 coding DNA: TGTGCCAGCAATCCCTGGAACTCCTACCGCTCTGGGGCCAACGTCCTGACTTTC. Translating gives CASNPWNSYRSGANVLTF.

This clonotype was found many times. One junction end does not reproduce the germline sequence, and a read error may be involved. CDR3 residues: CASSLVIDGAGSYEQYF. In nucleotides, the CDR3 is TGTGCTAGCAGCTTAGTTATTGATGGGGCCGGCTCCTACGAGCAGTACTTC. V is TRBV7-7 and J is TRBJ2-7; tentative D call: TRBD1 (5 bases). Germline lookup yields CDR1 SSHAT and CDR2 FNYEAQ (reference sequence). This CDR3 has 17 amino acids.

This clonotype was seen many times. The chain carries TRBV11-3 and TRBJ2-5; 11 nucleotides agree with TRBD2. Germline CDR1 SGHNT, CDR2 YENEEA. The CDR3 is made up of 15 amino acids. V was pared by 1 base and J by 4 bases, with 2 bases of the junction left unmatched. CDR3 amino acids: CASSLGLAGGETQYF. The CDR3 DNA sequence: TGTGCCAGCAGCTTAGGGCTAGCGGGAGGAGAGACCCAGTACTTC.